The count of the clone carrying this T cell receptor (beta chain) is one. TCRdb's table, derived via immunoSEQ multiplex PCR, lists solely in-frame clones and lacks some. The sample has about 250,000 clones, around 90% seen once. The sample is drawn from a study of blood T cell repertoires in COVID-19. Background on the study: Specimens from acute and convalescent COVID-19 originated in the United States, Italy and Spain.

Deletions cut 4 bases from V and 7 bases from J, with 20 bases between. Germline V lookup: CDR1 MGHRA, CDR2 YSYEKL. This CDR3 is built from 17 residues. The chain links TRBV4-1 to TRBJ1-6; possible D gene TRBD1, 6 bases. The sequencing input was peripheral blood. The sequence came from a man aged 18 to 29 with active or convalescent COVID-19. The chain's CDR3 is CASSPYANLDRNSPLHF. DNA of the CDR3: TGCGCCAGCAGCCCTTATGCCAATCTGGACAGAAATTCACCCCTCCACTTT.